The source of this T cell receptor beta chain is a study of blood T cell repertoires in COVID-19. Study as a whole: T cells, B-cell-depleted T cells, or PBMCs supplied cDNA or gDNA.

Generated by immunoSEQ multiplex PCR, the TCRdb table keeps only in-frame clones and is missing some. The sample contains some 290,000 clones, 85% to 90% of which appear only once. Germline V gives CDR1 SGDLS, CDR2 YYNGEE. Trimming removed 1 base at V and 6 bases at J, with 10 bases between. This CDR3 is 14 amino acids long. V is TRBV9 and J is TRBJ2-2, with D unresolved. The TCR comes from a young woman with COVID-19, enrolled during active disease. The sample comprised peripheral blood. The DNA of the CDR3 is TGTGCCAGCAGCGTATCCCCATCGGCCGGGGAGCTGTTTTTT. Its translation: CASSVSPSAGELFF. Together with reference TRBV9 and TRBJ2-2, the CDR3 gives the full variable domain: DSGVTQTPKHLITATGQRVTLRCSPRSGDLSVYWYQQSLDQGLQFLIQYYNGEERAKGNILERFSAQQFPDLHSELNLSSLELGDSALYFCASSVSPSAGELFFGEGSRLTVL.